Listed here are 6 T cell receptor beta chains from one sample, sequenced in a study of human T cells and chemical hapten exposure. The sample's time point: patch test 2, 6 weeks after DPC sensitization. Treatment in this sample: therapeutic diphenylcyclopropenone sensitization with weekly scalp DPC. In TCRdb, the RACE reads were re-called with MiXCR into one record per CDR3 protein. The table records about 82,000 distinct CDR3 sequences, under 11% of them present only once. Sequences were derived from whole blood, sampled in connection with sensitization to the hapten diphenylcyclopropenone (DPC). The receptors originated from a woman aged 50 to 65 with alopecia areata. Some clones in this sample may be carry-over from other donors' samples.

This clonotype has just a few counts. The V and J genes are TRBV7-9 and TRBJ1-1; D is possibly TRBD1 (6 bases). V gave up 5 bases and J gave up 3 bases, with 10 bases separating them. Looked up from germline, CDR1 is SEHNR and CDR2 is FQNEAQ (reference sequence). CDR3 size: 13 residues. The CDR3 bases are TGTGCCAGCAGCCCGCAGGGGTACACTGAAGCTTTCTTT. Its protein is CASSPQGYTEAFF.

The sample holds many counts of this clonotype. The chain links TRBV10-3 to TRBJ2-2, with unresolved D. Germline CDR1 reads ENHRY; CDR2 reads SYGVKD. The CDR3 is 14 amino acids. V dropped 1 base and J dropped 0 bases, with 3 bases sitting between them. The CDR3 DNA reads TGTGCCATCAGTGAGTGGTCGAACACCGGGGAGCTGTTTTTT. It specifies CAISEWSNTGELFF.

The chain is built from TRBV27 and TRBJ2-1; the match to TRBD2 covers 10 bases. The V gene's germline CDR1 is MNHEY and CDR2 SMNVEV (reference sequence). J lost 7 bases, V lost 6 bases, and 15 bases had no gene match. The CDR3 is 17 amino acids. CDR3 residues: CASSPTATSGIWNEQFF. CDR3 DNA: TGTGCCAGCAGCCCGACAGCTACTAGCGGGATTTGGAATGAGCAGTTCTTC.

Of note for this clonotype: One end of the junction is discordant with germline, which a read error may explain. The chain employs TRBV19 and TRBJ2-5; no definite D call. The CDR3 sequence is 12 residues long. The V gene's germline CDR1 is LNHDA and CDR2 SQIVND (reference sequence). The CDR3 DNA reads TGTGCCAGTAGTTTAGATACGGGGACCCAGTACTTC. The encoded protein is CASSLDTGTQYF.

Remarks on this clonotype: A much larger clone lies a single base off, so this may be a read error. This chain connects TRBV7-2 to TRBJ2-2; D is undetermined. The CDR3 totals 12 residues. Trimming took 4 bases from V and 3 from J, leaving 3 bases between them. Germline V gene data show CDR1 as SGHTA and CDR2 as FQGNSA. CDR3 region: CASSSYTGELFF. CDR3 coding DNA: TGTGCCAGCAGCTCGTACACCGGGGAGCTGTTTTTT. Full variable domain (missing parts from reference TRBV7-2 and TRBJ2-2): GAGVSQSPSNKVTEKGKDVELRCDPISGHTALYWYRQSLGQGLEFLIYFQGNSAPDKSGLPSDRFSAERTGGSVSTLTIQRTQQEDSAVYLCASSSYTGELFFGEGSRLTVL.

This clonotype was recorded at least ten times. The CDR3 region is CASSAVAGPVYNEQFF. CDR3 bases: TGTGCCAGCAGCGCGGTCGCGGGGCCCGTCTACAATGAGCAGTTCTTC. The chain recombines TRBV6-5 with TRBJ2-1, with a weak D call TRBD2 (6 bases). The CDR3 has 16 residues. Germline values: CDR1 MNHEY, CDR2 SVGAGI. Trimming shortened V by 6 bases and J by 3 bases, and 18 bases separated the two germline ends.